The rows below give T cell receptor beta chains drawn from one sample of a study of cytomegalovirus exposure and HLA in healthy donors. The protocol was immunoSEQ multiplex PCR, while the TCRdb copy is restricted to in-frame clones and leaves out a portion. Found here are a few hundred thousand clones, around 87% of them singletons; the top ten hold 0.92%. Sample: PBMCs. Receptors were obtained from a woman in her late teens or twenties in good health and CMV-seronegative. The conserved cysteine and the conserved F or W are not part of the CDR3 here. The order of the fields is clone size, V gene, J gene, CDR3 protein. Size tells how often a clone was seen (once, few, many) or the class of an expanded clone, and some rows leave it out.

once,TRBV7-3,TRBJ1-2,ASSVTQGWGYT
-,TRBV5-6,TRBJ2-7,ASSLNSYEQY
-,TRBV28,TRBJ2-5,ASSYSGRVLETQY
-,TRBV25-1,TRBJ2-3,ASGGTGYTDTQY
once,TRBV19,TRBJ2-2,ASSIRRERPTGELF
-,TRBV28,TRBJ1-1,ASSFTGATNTEAF
-,TRBV15,TRBJ1-3,ATSRDRLPGNTIY
-,TRBV4-1,TRBJ2-7,ASSQGTSASLSYEQY
-,TRBV4-1,TRBJ2-7,ASSRPGTSGYEQY
-,TRBV6-5,TRBJ1-2,ASSYSGQGVYGYT
-,TRBV6-6,TRBJ2-2,ASGLAGAGELF
-,TRBV6-6,TRBJ1-5,ASNVAGNQPQH
-,TRBV2,TRBJ2-3,ASSDMTGSTDTQY
-,TRBV30,TRBJ2-3,AWSPNSFTDTQY
-,TRBV6-5,TRBJ2-7,ASSFSGGPYEQY
-,TRBV4-1,TRBJ1-6,ASSQEAGRLPGQGNSPLH
few,TRBV7-3,TRBJ2-3,ASSPGLSTDTQY
-,TRBV10-3,TRBJ2-7,ATGTSSNLRGGY
-,TRBV5-1,TRBJ1-1,ASTDSNTEAF
-,TRBV11-1,TRBJ2-3,ASSLVATSGTTADTQY
-,TRBV15,TRBJ1-5,ATSSDRDIGNQPQH
-,TRBV5-5,TRBJ2-3,ASWTVEGSTDTQY
few,TRBV2,TRBJ1-5,ASAVRRDQPQH
-,TRBV30,TRBJ1-2,AWSYGYGYT
-,TRBV10-2,TRBJ2-7,ASSWVGLHSEQY
few,TRBV28,TRBJ1-2,ASSEQGYNYGYT
once,TRBV11-2,TRBJ1-2,ASSLEDFYGYT
-,TRBV9,TRBJ2-5,ASGTSVQETQY
-,TRBV5-1,TRBJ1-2,ASSWGARYGYT
few,TRBV6-6,TRBJ1-5,ASSKSRRINQPQH
-,TRBV2,TRBJ1-4,ASSEYWNEKLF
-,TRBV4-3,TRBJ2-3,ASSPLLAATDTQY
-,TRBV15,TRBJ1-5,ATTPGQGSNQPQH
-,TRBV7-2,TRBJ2-7,ASSLATTSGRAAGRRYEQY
-,TRBV19,TRBJ1-1,ASSPRPGTGGVF
few,TRBV18,TRBJ2-1,ASSPLSRDEQF
-,TRBV18,TRBJ1-1,ASSPPGGAEAF
-,TRBV5-1,TRBJ2-1,ASSLGSYNEQF
once,TRBV28,TRBJ1-1,ASNTRGVAF
-,TRBV7-9,TRBJ2-1,ASSLMGVAGRWYNEQF
-,TRBV27,TRBJ2-3,ASSPTLLAGEGDTQY
-,TRBV5-6,TRBJ2-7,ASSRRRLAPYEQY
-,TRBV19,TRBJ1-5,ASRGRDGNQPQH
once,TRBV27,TRBJ2-7,ASSSYGTSGTEQY
once,TRBV7-8,TRBJ2-7,ASSPSGTPTYEQY
-,TRBV4-3,TRBJ1-1,ASSHHSLVTEAF
-,TRBV4-1,TRBJ2-7,ASSPPGLSYEQY
-,TRBV10-3,TRBJ1-5,AISSRGSNQPQH
-,TRBV28,TRBJ1-5,ASSLFTGNQPQH
-,TRBV28,TRBJ1-1,ASSFILTEAF
once,TRBV27,TRBJ2-4,ASSSSVGERIQY